This is a list of T cell receptor beta chains from one sample in a study of post-analysis software for immune sequencing data. TCRdb redid the calling of the PCR reads with MiXCR, one entry per CDR3 protein. The sample holds about 500,000 distinct CDR3 sequences; 40% to 55% are singletons and the top ten take about 12%. The specimen was blood. These receptors all stem from a girl between 10 and 17 years old with multiple sclerosis. CDR3s include the opening cysteine and the closing phenylalanine or tryptophan. The D gene is left open where the match is weak. Rows may omit the clone size; those that give it use once, few, many or a size class.

v_gene,abundance,j_gene,d_gene,CDR3nt,CDR3aa
TRBV20-1,few,TRBJ1-5,TRBD1,TGCAGTGCTAGCCAGGGGGTTTTCATCAATAGCAATCAGCCCCAGCATTTT,CSASQGVFINSNQPQHF
TRBV24-1,once,TRBJ2-3,TRBD1,TGTGCCACCAGTGATTATACCGGGACAGGGGGCGAGAGTACGCAGTATTTT,CATSDYTGTGGESTQYF
TRBV20-1,-,TRBJ2-3,TRBD1,TGCAGTGCTAGATCTTTTGGGGGAGGACAGGGAGGTCCAGATACGCAGTATTTT,CSARSFGGGQGGPDTQYF
TRBV21-1,-,TRBJ1-2,-,TGTGCCAGCTACCAACAGAATACTAACTATGGCTACACCTTC,CASYQQNTNYGYTF
TRBV7-9,-,TRBJ2-7,-,TGTGCCAGCAGCTTATCTGGCAGGCGTCCCTACGAGCAGTACTTC,CASSLSGRRPYEQYF
TRBV6-2/TRBV6-3,-,TRBJ2-1,TRBD1,TGTGCCAGCAGTTACTCAGGACAGGGGGATACGGAGGATGAGCAGTTCTTC,CASSYSGQGDTEDEQFF
TRBV27,-,TRBJ2-2,TRBD2,TGTGCCAGCAGTTTATTAGGTAGCGGGAGCCCCGGGGAGCTGTTTTTT,CASSLLGSGSPGELFF
TRBV6-5,-,TRBJ2-1,TRBD2,TGTGCCAGCAGTTACCGGACTAGCGGGAGTGTGCAGAATGAGCAGTTCTTC,CASSYRTSGSVQNEQFF
TRBV28,few,TRBJ2-1,TRBD2,TGTGCCAGCAGTTCCGTGGGACTAGCGGGAGGGAAACAGTTCTTC,CASSSVGLAGGKQFF
TRBV6-5,-,TRBJ2-3,-,TGTGCCAGCAAAGGAACGGGAGTGGATACGCAGTATTTT,CASKGTGVDTQYF
TRBV5-1,-,TRBJ2-5,TRBD2,TGCGCCAGCAGCTTGGAGGGACTAGCGGGATTTGCAGAGACCCAGTACTTC,CASSLEGLAGFAETQYF